This TCR beta chain stems from a study of blood T cell repertoires in COVID-19. About the study: Some COVID-19 samples were acute and others convalescent; all came from the United States, Italy and Spain. In each case, the material was cDNA or gDNA derived from T cells, B-cell-depleted T cells, or PBMCs.

The CDR3 is made up of 13 amino acids. CDR1 and CDR2 from the germline V gene are SQVTM and ANQGSEA. Between the trimmed V and J ends, which lost 6 bases and 4 bases, there was a span of 15 bases. Authors' processing steps: Reference gene primer amplification in the assay estimated nucleated cell counts. Clones were read by immunoSEQ multiplex PCR, and TCRdb kept only the in-frame ones, dropping some. The DNA was the basis for D and trimming; V, J and clone size are from that table. The table includes about 300,000 clones, over 75% detected once. What was sequenced was peripheral blood. The chain couples TRBV29-1 to TRBJ1-2; D remains ambiguous. The TCR comes from a man aged 18-30 years with active or convalescent COVID-19. The CDR3 DNA is TGCAGCGTCGCAGGATGGCAGGTCTATGGCTACACCTTC. Residues: CSVAGWQVYGYTF.